Listed here are 15 T cell receptor beta chains from one sample, sequenced in a study of regulatory T cells in long-lasting Graves disease. Library construction for TCR beta used iRepertoire HTBI primers and Arm-PCR of CDR3 regions. TCRdb analysed the multiplex PCR reads with MiXCR anew, one entry per CDR3 protein. The sample includes around 250,000 distinct CDR3 sequences, around 20% of them seen just once. Sample time point: newly diagnosed GD, antithyroid drugs for less than 3 months. RNA from PBMCs was the source of the TCR library. Sample: peripheral blood mononuclear cells (PBMCs), taken at new diagnosis, from a patient treated with antithyroid drugs. The receptors come from a female donor with Graves disease.

This clonotype appeared many times. This rearrangement joins TRBV7-9 to TRBJ2-3; possibly TRBD2 for D (5 bases). This CDR3 contains 12 residues. Trimming cost V 5 bases and J 4 bases, with 7 bases left between them. Germline V gene data show CDR1 as SEHNR and CDR2 as FQNEAQ (reference sequence). The CDR3 DNA reads TGTGCCAGCAGCCTACTAGCAGATACGCAGTATTTT. This encodes CASSLLADTQYF.

Ten or more counts support this clonotype. This chain joins TRBV20-1 and TRBJ1-5; the match to TRBD1 covers 9 bases. This CDR3 is 15 amino acids long. V lost 0 bases to trimming and J lost 7 bases; unmatched junction nucleotides: 7. Germline loops: CDR1 DFQATT, CDR2 SNEGSKA (reference sequence). CDR3 nucleotide sequence: TGCAGTGCTAGAGATTGGACAGGGGATGGGCAGCCCCAGCATTTT. Amino acid sequence: CSARDWTGDGQPQHF.

This clonotype was counted ten times or more. The CDR3 loop reads CASSEIKASGSTDTQYF. Here the CDR3 DNA reads TGTGCCAGCAGCGAAATTAAGGCTAGCGGGAGCACAGATACGCAGTATTTT. The V gene is TRBV9, the J gene TRBJ2-3; 8 bases match TRBD2. The CDR3 extends over 17 amino acids. V lost 3 bases, J lost 0 bases, and 9 bases stayed unmatched. In germline, CDR1 is SGDLS, CDR2 YYNGEE.

This clonotype appeared many times. This chain links TRBV9 with TRBJ2-5; D possibly uses TRBD1 or TRBD2 (5 bases each). Germline CDR1 and CDR2: SGDLS and YYNGEE. The V end lost 4 bases, the J end lost 0 bases, and 7 bases lay between the germline ends. The CDR3 is 13 amino acids. CDR3 DNA: TGTGCCAGCAGCCGGGACCACCAAGAGACCCAGTACTTC. It specifies CASSRDHQETQYF.

Turning to this clonotype: This likely traces to a read error, being one base from a far larger clone. The chain links TRBV7-2 to TRBJ2-7; 7 positions agree with TRBD1. CDR1 and CDR2 from the germline V gene are SGHTA and FQGNSA. The CDR3 is 13 residues long. Here the CDR3 DNA reads TGTGCCAGCAGAGGGGACAGTAGTTACGAGCAGTGCTTC. This codes for CASRGDSSYEQCF.

This clonotype came up many times. The genes are TRBV18 and TRBJ2-5; tentatively, D is TRBD1 (5 bases). Trimming removed 3 bases from V and 7 bases from J, with 9 bases in between. The CDR3 runs to 12 residues. Germline values: CDR1 KGHSH, CDR2 LQKENI. The CDR3 loop is CASSPQGRTQYF. CDR3 DNA sequence: TGTGCCAGCTCACCGCAGGGTAGGACCCAGTACTTC.

As for this clonotype: This may be a read error: a much more frequent sequence differs by one nucleotide. The rearrangement joins TRBV6-2 or TRBV6-3 to TRBJ2-5, with 10 bases identical to TRBD2. From germline, CDR1 is MNHEY and CDR2 SVGEGT. This CDR3 is built from 16 residues. The CDR3 is CASSYSSGGAVETRYF. The CDR3 DNA sequence: TGTGCCAGCAGTTACTCGAGCGGGGGGGCAGTAGAGACCCGGTACTTC.

The sample holds a few counts of this clonotype. The CDR3 loop reads CASYRTASGGNQPQHF. The CDR3 nucleotides are TGTGCCAGCTACCGGACAGCTAGTGGTGGCAATCAGCCCCAGCATTTT. The chain uses TRBV6-1 and TRBJ1-5, with D possibly TRBD1 on 6 matching bases. V lost 8 bases to trimming and J lost 2 bases, with 19 bases between them. Per the germline V gene, CDR1 is MNHNS and CDR2 is SASEGT. The CDR3 extends over 16 amino acids.

This clonotype was counted between two and nine times. V is TRBV20-1 and J is TRBJ1-1, with TRBD1 matching over 11 bases. This CDR3 has 14 residues. Germline values: CDR1 DFQATT, CDR2 SNEGSKA (reference sequence). V lost 3 bases, J lost 4 bases, and 4 bases stayed unmatched. The CDR3 DNA reads as TGCAGTGCTAGTCGGGACAGGGGGAGCACTGAAGCTTTCTTT. It translates to CSASRDRGSTEAFF.

V usage is TRBV20-1 and J usage is TRBJ1-2, with a tentative D call TRBD1 (6 bases). This CDR3 has 13 residues. V lost 3 bases, J lost 4 bases, and 12 bases lay in between. Germline assignment: CDR1 DFQATT and CDR2 SNEGSKA (reference sequence). The CDR3 protein is CSARVTGFYGYTF. Written as DNA, the CDR3 is TGCAGTGCTAGGGTCACAGGGTTCTATGGCTACACCTTC.

This clonotype was counted many times. The V call is TRBV2, the J call TRBJ1-2; no definite D call. This CDR3 spans 12 amino acids. Germline loops: CDR1 SNHLY, CDR2 FYNNEI. V lost 6 bases and J 2 bases, leaving 7 bases between the germline ends. The CDR3 is CASREQNYGYTF. CDR3 nucleotide sequence: TGTGCCAGCAGGGAACAGAACTATGGCTACACCTTC.

This clonotype was detected many times. This sequence joins TRBV27 and TRBJ2-1; 12 bases align to TRBD2. J lost 10 bases, V lost 4 bases, and 8 bases had no gene match. The CDR3 runs 15 residues. Germline V gene lookup returns CDR1 MNHEY and CDR2 SMNVEV (reference sequence). CDR3 DNA: TGTGCCAGCAGTTCCTCTAGCGGGGGGGTGTGGGAGCAGTTCTTC. This gives the protein CASSSSSGGVWEQFF.

This clonotype was counted ten times or more. V usage is TRBV29-1 and J usage is TRBJ1-6; a possible D gene is TRBD1 (5 bases). Germline CDR1 SQVTM, CDR2 ANQGSEA. CDR3 length equals 13 residues. With 5 bases removed from V and 6 bases from J, the gap between germline ends came to 11 bases. The CDR3 sequence is CSVCVGPNSPLHF. For the CDR3, the DNA is TGCAGCGTTTGTGTGGGGCCTAATTCACCCCTCCACTTT.

The sample holds many counts of this clonotype. The V gene is TRBV11-2, the J gene TRBJ2-7; 7 bases map to TRBD2. V lost 3 bases to trimming and J lost 3 bases; unmatched junction nucleotides: 11. This CDR3 comprises 16 residues. CDR1 and CDR2 from the germline V gene are SGHAT and FQNNGV. CDR3: CASSLPSSGYLYEQYF. In DNA form, the CDR3 reads TGTGCCAGCAGCTTGCCTTCTAGCGGATACCTCTACGAGCAGTACTTC.

This clonotype was observed many times. The rearrangement links TRBV29-1 to TRBJ2-7; TRBD2 matches 7 bases. Losses at the gene ends were 6 bases for V and 0 bases for J; bases not matched to a gene: 11. CDR3 length: 15 residues. In germline, CDR1 is SQVTM, CDR2 ANQGSEA. For the CDR3, the DNA is TGCAGCGTACGAATTAGCGGGCGGAGCTCCTACGAGCAGTACTTC. Its translation: CSVRISGRSSYEQYF.